The text below deals with one T cell receptor beta chain. The target antigen is unknown. The record originates from a study of a mutant IDH1 vaccine in newly diagnosed glioma. About the study: V12 occurred at week 35 and V13 at week 47. Study-wide results and limits: Of all patients, 85% to 95% showed vaccine-induced immune responses.

Assay used: immunoSEQ multiplex PCR; TCRdb lists only in-frame clones, some missing. The repertoire includes tens of thousands of clones, 80% to 90% of them detected once, and approximately 1.6% sits in the top ten. Time point specified: week 35, safety follow-up. In every dose of vaccine, 300 ug of mutant IDH1 20-mer peptide was given alongside topical imiquimod. Donors had new WHO grade 3 or 4 IDH1-mutant, ATRX-lost astrocytomas. The material was PBMCs, obtained from a glioma patient whose treatment included an IDH1 peptide vaccine. This TCR was recovered from a man aged 40-49 years with glioma.

The CDR3 loop is CASSRTPTYGYTF. DNA of the CDR3: TGTGCCAGCAGTCGCACACCTACTTATGGCTACACCTTC. The V gene is TRBV6-5, the J gene TRBJ1-2; D uncertain. The CDR3 has 13 amino acids. V shed 5 bases and J shed 5 bases, with 12 bases lying between them. Germline V lookup: CDR1 MNHEY, CDR2 SVGAGI.